These 30 T cell receptor beta chains were all obtained from the same sample, sequenced in a study of cytomegalovirus exposure and HLA in healthy donors. The primer mix had 60 Vbeta and 13 Jbeta primers. Clones were sequenced by immunoSEQ multiplex PCR, and TCRdb holds only the in-frame ones, with some missing. The repertoire holds 150,000 to 200,000 clones, around 80% seen once, with approximately 2.1% in the top ten. The sequencing sample was made of PBMCs. The receptor set was obtained from a young woman in good health and CMV-seropositive.

The J gene is TRBJ2-7, the V gene TRBV15; TRBD1 matches at 9 bases. There are 14 residues in the CDR3. Losses at the gene ends were 4 bases for V and 0 bases for J; bases not matched to a gene: 1. In germline, CDR1 is LNHNV, CDR2 YYDKDF (reference sequence). The CDR3 DNA follows: TGTGCCACCAGCACGGACAGGGGCTCCTACGAGCAGTACTTC. This sequence encodes CATSTDRGSYEQYF.

This sequence joins TRBV25-1 and TRBJ2-7, with 7 bases matching TRBD1. Trimming removed 9 bases from V and 4 bases from J; junction bases left unmatched: 6. The CDR3 loop spans 12 amino acids. Germline CDR1 and CDR2: MGHDK and SYGVNS. The CDR3: CARGRGKYEQYF. The CDR3 region has the DNA TGTGCCAGAGGCAGGGGGAAATACGAGCAGTACTTC.

A note on this clone: The junction departs from germline at one end; a sequencing error may be responsible. The chain employs TRBV7-9 and TRBJ1-1; 8 bases line up with TRBD1. The CDR3 length is 16 residues. Germline lookup yields CDR1 SEHNR and CDR2 FQNEAQ (reference sequence). CDR3 region: CSSSSTGQGSHTEAFF. The DNA for the CDR3 is TGTTCCAGCAGTTCAACCGGACAGGGCTCTCACACTGAAGCTTTCTTT. Using reference TRBV7-9 and TRBJ1-1 for the parts outside the CDR3, the full variable domain is DTGVSQNPRHKITKRGQNVTFRCDPISEHNRLYWYRQTLGQGPEFLTYFQNEAQLEKSRLLSDRFSAERPKGSFSTLEIQRTEQGDSAMYLCSSSSTGQGSHTEAFFGQGTRLTVV.

This clone was seen a few times. The chain links TRBV29-1 to TRBJ2-3; D might be TRBD2 (6 bases). Trimming took off 5 bases at V and 2 bases at J, with 17 bases between the two ends. Per the germline V gene, CDR1 is SQVTM and CDR2 is ANQGSEA. CDR3 length equals 15 residues. The CDR3 DNA reads as TGCAGCGTTCTCGTAAGCGGGTCGTCCACAGATACGCAGTATTTT. It is translated as CSVLVSGSSTDTQYF.

The J gene is TRBJ1-2, the V gene TRBV7-2; TRBD1 is a possible D gene (6 bases). The V end lost 5 bases, the J end lost 0 bases, and 19 bases lay between the germline ends. This CDR3 contains 17 residues. Germline V gene data show CDR1 as SGHTA and CDR2 as FQGNSA. The CDR3 nucleotides are TGTGCCAGCAGCCCACTGACGTCAGGGGTTGCTAACTATGGCTACACCTTC. The encoded protein is CASSPLTSGVANYGYTF.

The V and J genes are TRBV18 and TRBJ1-1, with D possibly TRBD1 on 5 matching bases. Germline CDR1 KGHSH, CDR2 LQKENI. The CDR3 sequence is 15 residues long. Trimming stripped 4 bases from V and 0 bases from J, with 12 bases between. Written as DNA, the CDR3 is TGTGCCAGCTCACTCACGACAGATATGAACACTGAAGCTTTCTTT. Its translation: CASSLTTDMNTEAFF.

This chain links TRBV6-1 with TRBJ1-1; D not resolved. V was shortened by 0 bases and J by 1 base, with 9 bases between the two germline ends. Germline CDR1 is MNHNS and CDR2 is SASEGT. The CDR3 has 15 residues. The CDR3 nucleotides read TGTGCCAGCAGTGAAGCATGGCAGGCGAACACTGAAGCTTTCTTT. Its translation: CASSEAWQANTEAFF.

The chain has TRBV7-6 and TRBJ1-1; 9 bases line up with TRBD1. The germline gives CDR1 SGHVS, CDR2 FNYEAQ. The CDR3 totals 14 residues. V dropped 4 bases and J dropped 4; count of bases not matched to a gene: 4. The CDR3 sequence: CASSWDRVGTEAFF. The CDR3 DNA is TGTGCCAGCAGCTGGGACAGGGTGGGCACTGAAGCTTTCTTT.

The chain couples TRBV19 to TRBJ1-2; TRBD1 aligns across 8 bases. This CDR3 comprises 16 residues. V shed 2 bases and J 2 bases; nucleotides not matched to a gene: 7. Looked up from germline, CDR1 is LNHDA and CDR2 is SQIVND (reference sequence). The DNA for the CDR3 is TGTGCCAGTAGTATATCCGCTGGGACAGGAAACTATGGCTACACCTTC. It codes for CASSISAGTGNYGYTF.

This clone was counted once. V is TRBV4-3 and J is TRBJ2-7; TRBD2 matches 10 bases. V dropped 1 base and J dropped 1; count of bases not matched to a gene: 7. This CDR3 spans 17 amino acids. Germline V lookup: CDR1 LGHNA, CDR2 YSLEER. CDR3 nucleotide sequence: TGCGCCAGCAGCCAAGTCGTAGCGGGAGGCCCATCCTACGAGCAGTACTTC. This translates into CASSQVVAGGPSYEQYF.

The rearrangement links TRBV7-9 to TRBJ2-7; tentatively, D is TRBD2 (6 bases). This CDR3 contains 13 residues. Germline lookup yields CDR1 SEHNR and CDR2 FQNEAQ (reference sequence). With 5 bases removed from V and 7 bases from J, the gap between germline ends came to 15 bases. CDR3 coding DNA: TGTGCCAGCAGCCCAAGGCGGGGATGGGAGCAGTACTTC. This encodes CASSPRRGWEQYF.

This chain connects TRBV9 to TRBJ2-7; 9 bases are shared with TRBD2. The CDR3 consists of 17 residues. Germline-derived CDR1 and CDR2 are SGDLS and YYNGEE. V lost 3 bases and J lost 0; bases outside the gene matches: 10. CDR3: CASSAGGSSGVSYEQYF. DNA of the CDR3: TGTGCCAGCAGCGCCGGGGGGTCTAGCGGGGTCTCCTACGAGCAGTACTTC.

This chain uses TRBV27 with TRBJ2-3; 9 bases map to TRBD1. Germline CDR1 MNHEY, CDR2 SMNVEV (reference sequence). After removal of 6 bases from V and 4 bases from J, the junction contained 17 bases not matched to a gene. CDR3 length: 18 amino acids. This CDR3 reads CASSPSPWGDRVADTQYF. In nucleotides, the CDR3 is TGTGCCAGCAGCCCAAGCCCTTGGGGGGACAGGGTTGCAGATACGCAGTATTTT.

The rearrangement joins TRBV10-3 to TRBJ2-7; 7 nucleotides match TRBD1. Germline CDR1 and CDR2: ENHRY and SYGVKD. V lost 6 bases and J lost 5; bases outside the gene matches: 7. The CDR3 is 13 residues long. In DNA form, the CDR3 reads TGTGCCATCAGACAGGGGTCTGCCAACGAGCAGTACTTC. Translating it yields CAIRQGSANEQYF.

In regard to this clone: This specimen includes other DNA sequences encoding the same CDR3. The rearrangement joins TRBV5-4 to TRBJ2-1, with TRBD1 matching over 8 bases. The germline V gene encodes CDR1 SGHNT and CDR2 YYREEE (reference sequence). CDR3 length equals 16 residues. V shed 4 bases and J 1 base; nucleotides not matched to a gene: 7. CDR3 in DNA: TGTGCCAGCAGCCTTGACAGGGGCGGTTCCTACAATGAGCAGTTCTTC. Amino acid sequence: CASSLDRGGSYNEQFF.

This chain connects TRBV6-1 to TRBJ1-4; a possible D gene is TRBD1 (5 bases). The V gene's germline CDR1 is MNHNS and CDR2 SASEGT. Trimming shortened V by 7 bases and J by 8 bases, and 14 bases separated the two germline ends. The CDR3 has 13 amino acids. The DNA of the CDR3 is TGTGCCAGCACCCGGGGGGGTATCGAAAAACTGTTTTTT. Its protein product is CASTRGGIEKLFF.

V usage is TRBV9 and J usage is TRBJ1-2; the D gene is possibly TRBD1 (5 bases). Trimming shortened V by 4 bases and J by 7 bases, and 20 bases separated the two germline ends. This CDR3 has 15 residues. Per the germline V gene, CDR1 is SGDLS and CDR2 is YYNGEE. CDR3 loop: CASSQRQGGVGGYTF. The CDR3 bases are TGTGCCAGCAGCCAGCGCCAGGGAGGGGTTGGTGGCTACACCTTC.

This rearrangement joins TRBV7-4 to TRBJ2-1, with 10 nucleotides matching TRBD2. Germline V lookup: CDR1 SGHVT, CDR2 SQSDAQ. Losses at the gene ends were 5 bases for V and 5 bases for J; bases not matched to a gene: 6. The CDR3 has 15 residues. CDR3 DNA sequence: TGTGCCAGCAGCCCTAGCGGGAGATGGGACAATGAGCAGTTCTTC. It specifies CASSPSGRWDNEQFF.

The chain carries TRBV7-2 and TRBJ2-6; a possible D gene is TRBD1 (5 bases). This CDR3 comprises 17 residues. The germline V gene has CDR1 SGHTA and CDR2 FQGNSA. Trimming removed 3 bases from V and 0 bases from J, with 12 bases in between. As DNA, the CDR3 is TGTGCCAGCAGCTTTAGACAGATGCCCTCTGGGGCCAACGTCCTGACTTTC. Translated: CASSFRQMPSGANVLTF. Combining the CDR3 with reference TRBV7-2 and TRBJ2-6 gives the whole variable domain GAGVSQSPSNKVTEKGKDVELRCDPISGHTALYWYRQSLGQGLEFLIYFQGNSAPDKSGLPSDRFSAERTGGSVSTLTIQRTQQEDSAVYLCASSFRQMPSGANVLTFGAGSRLTVL.

The chain is built from TRBV6-6 and TRBJ2-7, with 12 bases identical to TRBD2. Germline V gene data show CDR1 as MNHNY and CDR2 as SVGAGI (reference sequence). The CDR3 runs 15 residues. J was trimmed by 4 bases and V by 7 bases; bases with no gene match: 8. The CDR3 DNA reads TGTGCCAGCAAGGGTACCGGGACTAGCGGGTACGAGCAGTACTTC. This gives the protein CASKGTGTSGYEQYF.

This clone appeared a single time. The rearrangement joins TRBV5-4 to TRBJ2-7; 7 bases are a match to TRBD1. Germline V gives CDR1 SGHNT, CDR2 YYREEE (reference sequence). Trimming took 0 bases from V and 0 from J; bases not matched to a gene: 0. The CDR3 loop spans 14 amino acids. The CDR3 reads CASSLGQGSYEQYF. The CDR3 bases are TGTGCCAGCAGCTTGGGACAGGGCTCCTACGAGCAGTACTTC.

The V and J genes are TRBV19 and TRBJ1-4, with 9 bases matching TRBD1. CDR1 and CDR2 from the germline V gene are LNHDA and SQIVND (reference sequence). The V segment lost 8 bases and the J segment 5 bases; nucleotides outside the gene matches: 9. The CDR3 has 15 residues. CDR3 nucleotides: TGTGCCAGTCTGAACAGGACAGGGGAGAATGAAAAACTGTTTTTT. Its protein is CASLNRTGENEKLFF.

The chain is built from TRBV11-2 and TRBJ1-2, with TRBD1 as a possible D gene (5 bases). The CDR3 contains 15 residues. The V and J ends lost 2 bases and 4 bases respectively, with 14 bases between them. Germline lookup yields CDR1 SGHAT and CDR2 FQNNGV. The CDR3 reads CASSLYSTGVYGYTF. The CDR3 DNA sequence: TGTGCCAGCAGCTTATACTCTACAGGAGTCTATGGCTACACCTTC. Using reference TRBV11-2 and TRBJ1-2 for the parts outside the CDR3, the full variable domain is EAGVAQSPRYKIIEKRQSVAFWCNPISGHATLYWYQQILGQGPKLLIQFQNNGVVDDSQLPKDRFSAERLKGVDSTLKIQPAKLEDSAVYLCASSLYSTGVYGYTFGSGTRLTVV.

The chain recombines TRBV19 with TRBJ2-7, with D maybe TRBD1 (6 bases). Germline CDR1 LNHDA, CDR2 SQIVND (reference sequence). The CDR3 runs to 15 residues. Trimming removed 1 base at V and 0 bases at J, with 10 bases between. In DNA, the CDR3 is TGTGCCAGTAGTATAGTTGGACAGCCCTCCTACGAGCAGTACTTC. Its protein product is CASSIVGQPSYEQYF.

The chain recombines TRBV7-9 with TRBJ1-2, with TRBD1 matching 7 bases. Germline loops: CDR1 SEHNR, CDR2 FQNEAQ (reference sequence). V shed 6 bases, J shed 4 bases, and the junction held 8 bases outside the gene matches. The CDR3 contains 14 residues. CDR3 bases: TGTGCCAGCAGACAGGGGCTGGGTTTCTATGGCTACACCTTC. Translated, it gives CASRQGLGFYGYTF.

The chain employs TRBV7-8 and TRBJ1-1, with a possible D match to TRBD1 (5 bases). V was clipped by 5 bases and J by 11 bases, with 15 bases between them. From germline, CDR1 is SGHVS and CDR2 FQNEAQ. This CDR3 is 12 amino acids long. CDR3 in amino acids: CASSLHTGWAFF. In DNA, the CDR3 is TGTGCCAGCAGCCTCCACACAGGTTGGGCTTTCTTT.

The rearrangement joins TRBV30 to TRBJ1-1; TRBD1 agrees at 7 bases. The V gene end was trimmed by 5 bases and the J gene end by 3 bases; junction bases not matched to a gene: 3. CDR1 and CDR2 from the germline V gene are GTSNPN and SVGIG (reference sequence). The CDR3 covers 12 residues. CDR3 nucleotides: TGTGCCTGGCAGGGGGTCGACACTGAAGCTTTCTTT. It encodes CAWQGVDTEAFF.

J is TRBJ2-1 and V is TRBV10-2; perhaps TRBD1 as D (5 bases). This CDR3 region has 14 residues. Germline-derived CDR1 and CDR2 are WSHSY and SAAADI. The V gene lost 1 base and the J gene lost 6 bases, with 10 bases spanning the gap. The CDR3 protein is CASSELGGANEQFF. CDR3 DNA: TGCGCCAGCAGTGAGTTAGGTGGGGCCAATGAGCAGTTCTTC.

This clone has a handful of counts. This sequence joins TRBV4-3 and TRBJ2-7; 8 bases match TRBD1. CDR1 is LGHNA, CDR2 YSLEER, per germline. The J segment lost 6 bases and the V segment lost 3 bases, leaving 7 bases of the junction unmatched. The length of the CDR3 is 14 residues. CDR3 loop: CASSHNRGAGEQYF. CDR3 bases: TGCGCCAGCAGCCACAACAGGGGGGCCGGCGAGCAGTACTTC.

The V call is TRBV2, the J call TRBJ2-5; maybe TRBD1 (7 bases). The germline V and J ends were trimmed by 6 bases and 4 bases, with 9 bases remaining between them. This CDR3 has 12 amino acids. Germline assignment: CDR1 SNHLY and CDR2 FYNNEI. The CDR3 is CASSQGGETQYF. The CDR3 bases are TGTGCCAGCAGCCAGGGGGGAGAGACCCAGTACTTC.